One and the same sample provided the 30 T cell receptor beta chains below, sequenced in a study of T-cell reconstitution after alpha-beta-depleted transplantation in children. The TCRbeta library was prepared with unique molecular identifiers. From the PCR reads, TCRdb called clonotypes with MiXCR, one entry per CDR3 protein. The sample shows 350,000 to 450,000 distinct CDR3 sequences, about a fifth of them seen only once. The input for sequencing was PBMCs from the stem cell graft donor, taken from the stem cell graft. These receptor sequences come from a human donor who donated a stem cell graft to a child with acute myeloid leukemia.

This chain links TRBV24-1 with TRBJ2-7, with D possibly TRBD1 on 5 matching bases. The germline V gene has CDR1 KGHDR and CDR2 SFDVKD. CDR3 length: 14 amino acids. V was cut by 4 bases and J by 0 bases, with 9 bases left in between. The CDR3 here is CATSEGAYSYEQYF. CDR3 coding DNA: TGTGCCACCAGTGAAGGGGCCTACTCCTACGAGCAGTACTTC.

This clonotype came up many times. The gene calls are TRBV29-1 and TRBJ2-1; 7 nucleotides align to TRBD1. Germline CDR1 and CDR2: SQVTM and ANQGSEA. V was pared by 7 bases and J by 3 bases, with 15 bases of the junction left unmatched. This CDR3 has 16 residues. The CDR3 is CSATPVGQLIYNEQFF. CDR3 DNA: TGCAGCGCCACCCCTGTGGGACAGCTTATCTACAATGAGCAGTTCTTC.

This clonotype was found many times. The CDR3 loop reads CSARDYGGGPNEQYF. DNA for the CDR3: TGCAGTGCTAGAGACTACGGGGGAGGGCCCAACGAGCAGTACTTC. The V and J genes are TRBV20-1 and TRBJ2-7, with TRBD2 matching 7 bases. CDR1 is DFQATT and CDR2 is SNEGSKA in the germline V gene (reference sequence). The CDR3 totals 15 residues. With 0 bases clipped from V and 5 bases from J, the junction kept 10 bases outside the gene matches.

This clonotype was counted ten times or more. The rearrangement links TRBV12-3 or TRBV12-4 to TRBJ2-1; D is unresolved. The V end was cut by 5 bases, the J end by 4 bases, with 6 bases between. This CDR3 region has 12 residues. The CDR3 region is CASSIDYNEQFF. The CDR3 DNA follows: TGTGCCAGCAGTATCGATTACAATGAGCAGTTCTTC.

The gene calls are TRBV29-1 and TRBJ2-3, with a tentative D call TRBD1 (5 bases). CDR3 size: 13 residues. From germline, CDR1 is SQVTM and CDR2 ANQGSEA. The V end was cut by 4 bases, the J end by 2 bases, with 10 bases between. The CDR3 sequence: CSVGDRNTDTQYF. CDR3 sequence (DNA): TGCAGCGTTGGCGACAGAAACACAGATACGCAGTATTTT.

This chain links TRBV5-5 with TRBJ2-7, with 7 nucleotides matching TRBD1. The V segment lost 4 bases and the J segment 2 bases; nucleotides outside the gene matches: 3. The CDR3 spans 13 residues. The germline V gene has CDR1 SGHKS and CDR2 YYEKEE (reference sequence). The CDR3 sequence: CASSRDRAYEQYF. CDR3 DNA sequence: TGTGCCAGCAGCCGGGACAGAGCCTACGAGCAGTACTTC.

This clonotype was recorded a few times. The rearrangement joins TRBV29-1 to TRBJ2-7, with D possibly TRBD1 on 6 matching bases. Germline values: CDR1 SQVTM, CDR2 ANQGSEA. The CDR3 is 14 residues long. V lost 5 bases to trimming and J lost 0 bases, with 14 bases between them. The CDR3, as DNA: TGCAGCGTTCTGGGGGCTAGTGACTCCTACGAGCAGTACTTC. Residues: CSVLGASDSYEQYF.

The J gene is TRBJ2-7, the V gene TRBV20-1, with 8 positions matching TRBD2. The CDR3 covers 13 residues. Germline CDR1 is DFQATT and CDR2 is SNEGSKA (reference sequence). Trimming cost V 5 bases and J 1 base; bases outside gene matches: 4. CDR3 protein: CSAHGRESYEQYF. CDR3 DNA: TGCAGTGCTCACGGGAGGGAATCCTACGAGCAGTACTTC.

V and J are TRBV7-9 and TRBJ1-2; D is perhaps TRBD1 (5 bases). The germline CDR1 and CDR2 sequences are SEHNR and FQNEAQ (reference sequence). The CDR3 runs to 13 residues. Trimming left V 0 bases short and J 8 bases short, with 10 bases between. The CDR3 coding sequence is TGTGCCAGCAGCTTAGCGGACACTCGGGGCTACACCTTC. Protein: CASSLADTRGYTF.

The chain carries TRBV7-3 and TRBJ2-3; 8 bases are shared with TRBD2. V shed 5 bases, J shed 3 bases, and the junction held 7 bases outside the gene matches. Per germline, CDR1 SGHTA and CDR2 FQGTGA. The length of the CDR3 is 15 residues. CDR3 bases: TGTGCCAGCAGCCCTCAAGCGGGAGTAACAGATACGCAGTATTTT. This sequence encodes CASSPQAGVTDTQYF. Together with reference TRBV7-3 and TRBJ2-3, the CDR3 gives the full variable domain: GAGVSQTPSNKVTEKGKYVELRCDPISGHTALYWYRQSLGQGPEFLIYFQGTGAADDSGLPNDRFFAVRPEGSVSTLKIQRTERGDSAVYLCASSPQAGVTDTQYFGPGTRLTVL.

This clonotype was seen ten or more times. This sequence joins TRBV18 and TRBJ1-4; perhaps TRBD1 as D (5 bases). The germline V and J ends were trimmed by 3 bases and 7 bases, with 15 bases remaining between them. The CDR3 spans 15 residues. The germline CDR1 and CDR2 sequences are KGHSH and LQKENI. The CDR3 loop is CASSPNQGEGEKLFF. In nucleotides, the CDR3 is TGTGCCAGCTCACCTAATCAGGGAGAGGGTGAAAAACTGTTTTTT.

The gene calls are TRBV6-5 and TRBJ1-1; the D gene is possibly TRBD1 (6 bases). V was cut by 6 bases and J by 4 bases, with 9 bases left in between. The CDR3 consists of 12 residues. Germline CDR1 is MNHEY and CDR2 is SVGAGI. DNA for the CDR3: TGTGCCAGCAGAGGGGGAGTCACTGAAGCTTTCTTT. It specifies CASRGGVTEAFF.

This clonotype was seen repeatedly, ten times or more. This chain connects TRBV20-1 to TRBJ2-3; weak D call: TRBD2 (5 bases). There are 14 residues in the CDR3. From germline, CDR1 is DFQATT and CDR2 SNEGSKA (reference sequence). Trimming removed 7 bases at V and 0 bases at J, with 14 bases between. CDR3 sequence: CSERGLGSTDTQYF. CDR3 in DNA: TGCAGTGAGAGAGGGCTAGGGAGCACAGATACGCAGTATTTT.

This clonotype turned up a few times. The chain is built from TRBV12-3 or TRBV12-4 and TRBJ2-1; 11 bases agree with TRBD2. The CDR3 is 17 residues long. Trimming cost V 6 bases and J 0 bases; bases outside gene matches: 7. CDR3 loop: CASSPFTSGSSYNEQFF. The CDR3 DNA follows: TGTGCCAGCAGCCCCTTCACTAGCGGGAGCTCCTACAATGAGCAGTTCTTC.

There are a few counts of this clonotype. The CDR3 coding sequence is TGCGCCAGCAGTGAGTCTGGTGGAAGGAACAATGAGCAGTTCTTC. It specifies CASSESGGRNNEQFF. V is TRBV10-1 and J is TRBJ2-1; D gene unclear. The CDR3 has 15 amino acids. In germline, CDR1 is WNHNN, CDR2 SYGVQD (reference sequence). The germline V and J ends were trimmed by 0 bases and 5 bases, with 11 bases remaining between them.

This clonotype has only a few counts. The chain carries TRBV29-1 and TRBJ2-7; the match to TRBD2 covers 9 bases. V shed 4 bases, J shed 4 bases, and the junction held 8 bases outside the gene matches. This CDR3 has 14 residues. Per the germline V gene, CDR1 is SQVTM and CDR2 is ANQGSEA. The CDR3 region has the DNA TGCAGCGTTGTGCCGGGACTAGCTAATTACGAGCAGTACTTC. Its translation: CSVVPGLANYEQYF.

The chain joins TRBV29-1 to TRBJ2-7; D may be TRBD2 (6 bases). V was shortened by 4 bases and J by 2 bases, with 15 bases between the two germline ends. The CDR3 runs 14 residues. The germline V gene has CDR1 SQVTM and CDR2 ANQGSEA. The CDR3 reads CSVVKMGGTYEQYF. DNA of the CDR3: TGCAGCGTTGTTAAAATGGGAGGAACCTACGAGCAGTACTTC.

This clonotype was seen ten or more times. The CDR3 here is CASSLTRDTNTGELFF. The CDR3 region has the DNA TGTGCCAGCAGCTTGACCCGGGACACAAACACCGGGGAGCTGTTTTTT. The rearrangement links TRBV7-3 to TRBJ2-2; possibly TRBD1 for D (6 bases). This CDR3 contains 16 residues. V was clipped by 3 bases and J by 2 bases, with 13 bases between them. The V gene's germline CDR1 is SGHTA and CDR2 FQGTGA.

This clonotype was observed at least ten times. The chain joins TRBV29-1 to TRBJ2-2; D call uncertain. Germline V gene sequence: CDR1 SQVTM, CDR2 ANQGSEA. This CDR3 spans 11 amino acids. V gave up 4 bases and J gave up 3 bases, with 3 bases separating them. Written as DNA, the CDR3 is TGCAGCGTTGTGGACACCGGGGAGCTGTTTTTT. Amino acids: CSVVDTGELFF.

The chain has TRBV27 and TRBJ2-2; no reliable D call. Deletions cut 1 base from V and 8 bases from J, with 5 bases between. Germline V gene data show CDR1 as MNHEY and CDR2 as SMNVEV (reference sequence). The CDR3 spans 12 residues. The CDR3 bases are TGTGCCAGCAGTTTATTGGGGGGGGAGCTGTTTTTT. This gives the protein CASSLLGGELFF.

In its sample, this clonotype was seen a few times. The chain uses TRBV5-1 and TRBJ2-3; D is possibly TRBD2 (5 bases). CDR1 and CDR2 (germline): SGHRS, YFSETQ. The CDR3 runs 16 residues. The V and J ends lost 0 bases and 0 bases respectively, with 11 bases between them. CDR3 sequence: CASSLVGDLSTDTQYF. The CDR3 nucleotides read TGCGCCAGCAGCTTGGTGGGAGACCTTAGCACAGATACGCAGTATTTT.

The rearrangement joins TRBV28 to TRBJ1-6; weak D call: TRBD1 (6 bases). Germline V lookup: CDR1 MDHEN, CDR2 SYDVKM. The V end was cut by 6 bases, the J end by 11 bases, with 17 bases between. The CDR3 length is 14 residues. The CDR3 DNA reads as TGTGCCAGCAGCTCACCCCTCAGGGGAGCACCCCTCCACTTT. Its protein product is CASSSPLRGAPLHF. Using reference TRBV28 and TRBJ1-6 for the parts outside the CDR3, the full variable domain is DVKVTQSSRYLVKRTGEKVFLECVQDMDHENMFWYRQDPGLGLRLIYFSYDVKMKEKGDIPEGYSVSREKKERFSLILESASTNQTSMYLCASSSPLRGAPLHFGNGTRLTVT.

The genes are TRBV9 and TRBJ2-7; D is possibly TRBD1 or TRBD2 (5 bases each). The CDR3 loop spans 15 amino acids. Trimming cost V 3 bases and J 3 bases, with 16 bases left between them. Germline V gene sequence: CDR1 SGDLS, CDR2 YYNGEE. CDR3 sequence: CASSANPGPFYEQYF. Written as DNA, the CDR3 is TGTGCCAGCAGCGCCAACCCGGGACCTTTCTACGAGCAGTACTTC.

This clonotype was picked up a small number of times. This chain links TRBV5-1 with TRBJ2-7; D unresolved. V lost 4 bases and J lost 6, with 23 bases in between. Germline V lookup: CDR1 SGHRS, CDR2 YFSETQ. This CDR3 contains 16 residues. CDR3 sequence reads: CASSLRTKGQVGEQYF. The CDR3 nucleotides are TGCGCCAGCAGCCTCAGGACGAAGGGTCAAGTTGGCGAGCAGTACTTC.

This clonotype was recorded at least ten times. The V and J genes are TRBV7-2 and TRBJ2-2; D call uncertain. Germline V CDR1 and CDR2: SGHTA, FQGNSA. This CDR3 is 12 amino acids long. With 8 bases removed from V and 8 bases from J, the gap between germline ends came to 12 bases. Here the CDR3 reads CASALQLGELFF. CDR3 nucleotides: TGTGCCAGCGCCCTCCAGTTGGGGGAGCTGTTTTTT.

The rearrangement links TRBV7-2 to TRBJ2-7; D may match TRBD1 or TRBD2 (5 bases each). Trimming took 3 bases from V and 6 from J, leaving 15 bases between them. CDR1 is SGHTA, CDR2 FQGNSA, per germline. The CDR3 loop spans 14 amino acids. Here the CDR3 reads CASSLRGAYGEQYF. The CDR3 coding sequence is TGTGCCAGCAGCTTGCGAGGGGCGTACGGCGAGCAGTACTTC.

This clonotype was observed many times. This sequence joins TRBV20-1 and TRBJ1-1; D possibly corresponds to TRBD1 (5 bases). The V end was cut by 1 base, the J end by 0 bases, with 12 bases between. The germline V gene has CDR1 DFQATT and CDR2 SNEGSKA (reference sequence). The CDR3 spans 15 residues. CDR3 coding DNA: TGCAGTGCTAGAGCGGGGGGGAGTATGAACACTGAAGCTTTCTTT. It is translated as CSARAGGSMNTEAFF.

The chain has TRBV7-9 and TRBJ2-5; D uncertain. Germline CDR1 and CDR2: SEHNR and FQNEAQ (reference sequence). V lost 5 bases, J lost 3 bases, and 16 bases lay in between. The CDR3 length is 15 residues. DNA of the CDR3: TGTGCCAGCAGCCCATACCCCAGGACGGAAGAGACCCAGTACTTC. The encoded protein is CASSPYPRTEETQYF.

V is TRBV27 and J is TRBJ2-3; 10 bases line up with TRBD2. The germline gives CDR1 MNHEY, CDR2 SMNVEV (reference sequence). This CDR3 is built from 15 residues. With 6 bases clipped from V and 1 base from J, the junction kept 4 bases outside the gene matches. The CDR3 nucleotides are TGTGCCAGCAGATCCGGGACTAGCGGCACAGATACGCAGTATTTT. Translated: CASRSGTSGTDTQYF.

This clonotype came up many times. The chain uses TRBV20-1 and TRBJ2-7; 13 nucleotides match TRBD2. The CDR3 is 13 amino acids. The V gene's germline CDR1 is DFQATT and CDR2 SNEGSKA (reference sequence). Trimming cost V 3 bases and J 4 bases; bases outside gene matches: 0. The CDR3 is CSARGLAGYEQYF. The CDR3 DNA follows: TGCAGTGCTAGGGGACTAGCGGGGTACGAGCAGTACTTC.